Reported below is one TCR beta chain. Its matching antigen is unknown. This sample stems from a study of T cell responses to AZD1222 COVID-19 vaccine. Sequencing used immunoSEQ multiplex PCR; TCRdb keeps in-frame clones, though not all of them. This table holds roughly 85,000 clones, roughly 88% found once. Study-level points and caveats: Compared with day 0, the breadth and depth of the Spike-specific TCR repertoire rose significantly after two doses of AZD1222. All repertoire sampling was performed exclusively after the peak T cell response. Only 5 to 7 AZD1222 recipients tested seropositive at baseline.

The receptor comes from an adult in good health. The sample here was peripheral blood, taken on day 0 of MenACWY control vaccination.

CDR3 sequence reads: CASSEEGGTEAFF. In DNA, the CDR3 is TGTGCCAGCAGTGAGGAGGGTGGCACTGAAGCTTTCTTT. The rearrangement links TRBV7-6 to TRBJ1-1; D unclear. In germline, CDR1 is SGHVS, CDR2 FNYEAQ. V was pared by 6 bases and J by 4 bases, with 12 bases between. This CDR3 spans 13 amino acids.